This passage covers 13 T cell receptor beta chains from one sample sequenced in a study of blood T cell repertoires in COVID-19. This table comes from immunoSEQ multiplex PCR, and its TCRdb copy is limited to in-frame clones, with some not included. The data hold about 120,000 clones, with about 80% observed a single time. The sample taken for sequencing was peripheral blood. The receptors were sampled from a man between 60 and 75 years old with active or convalescent COVID-19.

The chain uses TRBV7-9 and TRBJ2-1, with D uncertain. Germline V gene lookup returns CDR1 SEHNR and CDR2 FQNEAQ (reference sequence). V was trimmed by 5 bases and J by 2 bases, leaving 16 bases between them. The CDR3 loop spans 16 amino acids. The CDR3 protein is CASSPTVQITYNEQFF. DNA for the CDR3: TGTGCCAGCAGCCCCACCGTGCAGATCACCTACAATGAGCAGTTCTTC. Using reference TRBV7-9 and TRBJ2-1 for the parts outside the CDR3, the full variable domain is DTGVSQNPRHKITKRGQNVTFRCDPISEHNRLYWYRQTLGQGPEFLTYFQNEAQLEKSRLLSDRFSAERPKGSFSTLEIQRTEQGDSAMYLCASSPTVQITYNEQFFGPGTRLTVL.

The chain combines TRBV4-2 with TRBJ2-1; 9 bases align to TRBD1. V gave up 2 bases and J gave up 7 bases; unmatched junction bases: 9. This CDR3 has 16 amino acids. Germline values: CDR1 LGHNA, CDR2 YNFKEQ. The CDR3 coding sequence is TGTGCCAGCAGCCAAACGGGACAGGGCGCGAGTAATGAGCAGTTCTTC. Protein: CASSQTGQGASNEQFF.

The chain couples TRBV12-3 or TRBV12-4 to TRBJ1-1; no reliable D call. Between the trimmed V and J ends, which lost 4 bases and 4 bases, there was a span of 7 bases. This CDR3 has 12 amino acids. The CDR3: CASSYSATEAFF. Written as DNA, the CDR3 is TGTGCCAGCAGTTACAGTGCCACTGAAGCTTTCTTT.

CDR3 DNA sequence: TGTGCCAGCACCAAAGGAGGCAGGGGCCACTATGGCTACACCTTC. The encoded protein is CASTKGGRGHYGYTF. The chain joins TRBV21-1 to TRBJ1-2; TRBD1 is the table's D call and was not checked against the DNA. TRBV21-1 is shown as a pseudogene. CDR3 length equals 15 residues.

V usage is TRBV6-5 and J usage is TRBJ2-1, with TRBD1 matching over 9 bases. Germline V gene lookup returns CDR1 MNHEY and CDR2 SVGAGI. This CDR3 region has 16 residues. With 1 base clipped from V and 5 bases from J, the junction kept 6 bases outside the gene matches. DNA for the CDR3: TGTGCCAGCAGTTACTTGAGGGGGACAGGGCACAATGAGCAGTTCTTC. It translates to CASSYLRGTGHNEQFF.

This clone was recorded a few times. The V call is TRBV19, the J call TRBJ2-5; 9 bases are a match to TRBD2. The CDR3 covers 15 residues. Germline loops: CDR1 LNHDA, CDR2 SQIVND (reference sequence). The ends lost 5 bases at V and 1 base at J; junction bases unmatched: 5. CDR3: CASSLGAGGQETQYF. The CDR3 region has the DNA TGTGCCAGTAGTCTTGGAGCGGGAGGCCAAGAGACCCAGTACTTC. Supplemented by reference TRBV19 and TRBJ2-5, the full variable domain reads DGGITQSPKYLFRKEGQNVTLSCEQNLNHDAMYWYRQDPGQGLRLIYYSQIVNDFQKGDIAEGYSVSREKKESFPLTVTSAQKNPTAFYLCASSLGAGGQETQYFGPGTRLLVL.

This chain joins TRBV9 and TRBJ1-5; D uncertain. Trimming pared 0 bases from V and 0 bases from J, leaving 7 bases between. Germline values: CDR1 SGDLS, CDR2 YYNGEE. CDR3 length: 15 residues. The CDR3 bases are TGTGCCAGCAGCGTAGACCCTAATAGCAATCAGCCCCAGCATTTT. Translating it yields CASSVDPNSNQPQHF. Complete variable domain (other parts from reference TRBV9 and TRBJ1-5): DSGVTQTPKHLITATGQRVTLRCSPRSGDLSVYWYQQSLDQGLQFLIQYYNGEERAKGNILERFSAQQFPDLHSELNLSSLELGDSALYFCASSVDPNSNQPQHFGDGTRLSIL.

The rearrangement uses TRBV4-1 and TRBJ2-3; 15 bases line up with TRBD2. The germline V gene has CDR1 MGHRA and CDR2 YSYEKL. The J segment lost 1 base and the V segment lost 4 bases, leaving 9 bases of the junction unmatched. The CDR3 sequence is 19 residues long. The CDR3 bases are TGCGCCAGCAGCCCGACTCCCGGGACTAGCGGGAGGCGCACAGATACGCAGTATTTT. Its protein is CASSPTPGTSGRRTDTQYF.

CDR3 in amino acids: CASRQSRDRGTPLHF. CDR3 nucleotides: TGTGCCAGCAGACAGAGTCGGGACAGGGGTACACCCCTCCACTTT. The V gene is TRBV6-5, the J gene TRBJ1-6; 10 bases match TRBD1. The CDR3 is 15 residues long. CDR1 MNHEY and CDR2 SVGAGI come from the germline V gene. V shed 6 bases, J shed 11 bases, and the junction held 10 bases outside the gene matches.

The chain carries TRBV5-1 and TRBJ2-6; D remains unclear. Looked up from germline, CDR1 is SGHRS and CDR2 is YFSETQ. The germline V and J ends were trimmed by 1 base and 2 bases, with 13 bases remaining between them. This CDR3 spans 17 amino acids. The DNA for the CDR3 is TGCGCCAGCAGCTTGAAAACGGTCTTTGCTGGGGCCAACGTCCTGACTTTC. Translated: CASSLKTVFAGANVLTF.

In DNA, the CDR3 is TGTGCCAGCCGGGGGGACACCGGGGAGCTGTTTTTT. Amino acids: CASRGDTGELFF. The rearrangement links TRBV9 to TRBJ2-2; 7 positions agree with TRBD2. V gave up 7 bases and J gave up 3 bases; unmatched junction bases: 0. Germline CDR1 and CDR2: SGDLS and YYNGEE. The CDR3 runs 12 residues.

This chain connects TRBV5-1 to TRBJ2-3, with 7 bases that match TRBD2. Unmatched junction bases numbered 7, after V lost 3 bases and J lost 3 bases. The CDR3 has 15 residues. Per germline, CDR1 SGHRS and CDR2 YFSETQ. The CDR3 nucleotides read TGCGCCAGCAGCTGGAGCGGGAAGATAACAGATACGCAGTATTTT. This sequence encodes CASSWSGKITDTQYF.

The chain employs TRBV19 and TRBJ2-7; possibly TRBD2 for D (6 bases). The CDR3 extends over 12 amino acids. CDR1 is LNHDA, CDR2 SQIVND, per germline (reference sequence). The V end lost 8 bases, the J end lost 0 bases, and 8 bases lay between the germline ends. CDR3 amino acids: CASGGLSYEQYF. CDR3 nucleotides: TGTGCCAGTGGGGGACTCTCCTACGAGCAGTACTTC.